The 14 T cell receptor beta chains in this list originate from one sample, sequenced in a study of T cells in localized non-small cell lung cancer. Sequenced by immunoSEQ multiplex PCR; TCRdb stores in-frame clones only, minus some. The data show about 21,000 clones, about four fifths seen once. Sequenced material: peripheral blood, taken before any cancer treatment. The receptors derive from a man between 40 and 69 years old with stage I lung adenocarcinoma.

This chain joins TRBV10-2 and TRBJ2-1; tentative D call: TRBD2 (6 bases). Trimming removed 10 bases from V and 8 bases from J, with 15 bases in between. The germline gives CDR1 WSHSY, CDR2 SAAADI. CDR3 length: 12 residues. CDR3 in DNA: TGCGCCACCTATAGGAGGGCGGATGAGCAGTTCTTC. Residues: CATYRRADEQFF.

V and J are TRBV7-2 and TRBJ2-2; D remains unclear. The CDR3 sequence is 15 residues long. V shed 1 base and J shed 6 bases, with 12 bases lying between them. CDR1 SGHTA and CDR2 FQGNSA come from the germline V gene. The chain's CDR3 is CASSLGSRQSGELFF. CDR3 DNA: TGTGCCAGCAGCTTAGGGTCTAGGCAGTCCGGGGAGCTGTTTTTT.

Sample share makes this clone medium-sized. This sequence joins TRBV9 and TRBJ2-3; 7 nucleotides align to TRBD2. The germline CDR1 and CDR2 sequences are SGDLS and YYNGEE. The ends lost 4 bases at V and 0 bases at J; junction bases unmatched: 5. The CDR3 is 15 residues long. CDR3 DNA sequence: TGTGCCAGCAGCTCTAGCGGCACTAGCACAGATACGCAGTATTTT. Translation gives CASSSSGTSTDTQYF.

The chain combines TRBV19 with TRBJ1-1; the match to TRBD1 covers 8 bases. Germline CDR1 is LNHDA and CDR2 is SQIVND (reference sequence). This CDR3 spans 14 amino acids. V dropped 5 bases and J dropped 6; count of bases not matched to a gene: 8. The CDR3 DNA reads TGTGCCAGTAGTTTGACAGGGGAAACGTCTGAAGCTTTCTTT. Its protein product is CASSLTGETSEAFF.

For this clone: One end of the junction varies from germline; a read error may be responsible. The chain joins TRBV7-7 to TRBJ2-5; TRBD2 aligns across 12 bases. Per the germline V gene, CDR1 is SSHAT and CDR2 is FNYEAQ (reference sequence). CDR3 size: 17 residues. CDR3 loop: CASSPGLAGYAGRPQYF. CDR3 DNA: TGTGCTAGCAGCCCCGGACTAGCGGGATACGCCGGAAGACCCCAGTACTTC.

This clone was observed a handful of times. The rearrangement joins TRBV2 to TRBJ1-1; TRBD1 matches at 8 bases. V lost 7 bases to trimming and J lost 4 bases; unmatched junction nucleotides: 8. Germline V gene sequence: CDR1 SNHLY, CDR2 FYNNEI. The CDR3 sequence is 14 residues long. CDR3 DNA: TGTGCCAGCACTCTAGGACAGGGCAGCACTGAAGCTTTCTTT. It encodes CASTLGQGSTEAFF.

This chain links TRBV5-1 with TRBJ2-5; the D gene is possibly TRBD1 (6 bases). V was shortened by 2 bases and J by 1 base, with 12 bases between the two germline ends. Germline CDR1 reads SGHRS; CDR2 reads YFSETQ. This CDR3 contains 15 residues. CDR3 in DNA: TGCGCCAGCAGCTTAGAGAGGACAGCCCAAGAGACCCAGTACTTC. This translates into CASSLERTAQETQYF.

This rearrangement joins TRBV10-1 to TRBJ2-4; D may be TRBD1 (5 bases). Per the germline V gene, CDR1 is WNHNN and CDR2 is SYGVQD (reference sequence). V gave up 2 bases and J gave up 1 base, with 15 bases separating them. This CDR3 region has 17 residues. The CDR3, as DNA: TGCGCCAGCAGTGAGAGGTTCAGGGTCAAGGCCAAAAACATTCAGTACTTC. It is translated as CASSERFRVKAKNIQYF.

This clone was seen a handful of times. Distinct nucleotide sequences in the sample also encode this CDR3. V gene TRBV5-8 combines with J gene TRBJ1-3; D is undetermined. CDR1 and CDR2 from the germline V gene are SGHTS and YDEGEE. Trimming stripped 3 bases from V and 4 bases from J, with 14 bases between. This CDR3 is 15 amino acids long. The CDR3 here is CASSSDRIPGNTIYF. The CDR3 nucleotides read TGTGCCAGCAGCTCCGACCGGATTCCCGGAAACACCATATATTTT.

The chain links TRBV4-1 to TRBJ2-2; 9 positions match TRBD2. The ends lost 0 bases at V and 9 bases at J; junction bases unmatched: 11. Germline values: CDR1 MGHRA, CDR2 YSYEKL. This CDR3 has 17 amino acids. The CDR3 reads CASSQDPGLAMSRELFF. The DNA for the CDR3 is TGCGCCAGCAGCCAAGATCCGGGACTAGCAATGTCACGGGAGCTGTTTTTT.

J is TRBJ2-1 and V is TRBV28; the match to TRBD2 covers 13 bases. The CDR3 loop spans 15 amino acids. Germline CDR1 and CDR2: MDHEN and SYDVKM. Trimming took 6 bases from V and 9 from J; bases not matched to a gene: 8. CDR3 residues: CASSRGLAGEGEQFF. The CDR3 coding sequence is TGTGCCAGCAGCCGCGGACTAGCGGGAGAGGGTGAGCAGTTCTTC.

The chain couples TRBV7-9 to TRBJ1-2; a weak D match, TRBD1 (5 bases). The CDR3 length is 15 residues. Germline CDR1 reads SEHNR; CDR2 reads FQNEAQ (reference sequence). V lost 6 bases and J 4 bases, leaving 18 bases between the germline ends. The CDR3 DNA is TGTGCCAGCAGGCCACGGGACGGGGGTCTCTATGGCTACACCTTC. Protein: CASRPRDGGLYGYTF.

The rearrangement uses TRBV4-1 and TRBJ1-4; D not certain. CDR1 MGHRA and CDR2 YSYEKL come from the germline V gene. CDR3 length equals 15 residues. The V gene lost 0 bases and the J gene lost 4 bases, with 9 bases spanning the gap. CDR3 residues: CASSQEGGFNEKLFF. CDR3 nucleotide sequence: TGCGCCAGCAGCCAAGAAGGTGGCTTTAATGAAAAACTGTTTTTT.

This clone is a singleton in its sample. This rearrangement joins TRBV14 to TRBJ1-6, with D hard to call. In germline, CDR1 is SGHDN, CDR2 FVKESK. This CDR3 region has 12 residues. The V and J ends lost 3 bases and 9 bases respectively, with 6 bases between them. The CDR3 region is CASSHPGSPLHF. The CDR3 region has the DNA TGTGCCAGCAGCCACCCGGGTTCACCCCTCCACTTT.